The T cell receptor beta chain under discussion was sequenced for a study of blood T cell repertoires in COVID-19. Study context: Samples taken during acute and convalescent COVID-19 were collected in the United States, Italy and Spain. Sources were T cells, B-cell-depleted T cells, or PBMCs; the material itself was cDNA or gDNA.

Trimming pared 6 bases from V and 7 bases from J, leaving 15 bases between. The CDR3 has 13 amino acids. CDR1 and CDR2 from the germline V gene are MNHEY and SMNVEV (reference sequence). Source study methods: Amplification with reference gene primers provided the estimates of nucleated cell counts. This table comes from immunoSEQ multiplex PCR, and its TCRdb copy is limited to in-frame clones, with some not included. The D gene and trimming were derived from the DNA, and the V and J assignments and clone size from that table. The sample lists about 87,000 clones; about four fifths were seen once. V is TRBV27 and J is TRBJ2-5; TRBD2 is a possible D gene (5 bases). Sequencing was performed on peripheral blood. This TCR derives from a woman in her 70s with acute or convalescent COVID-19. CDR3 coding DNA: TGTGCCAGCAGGGCAGCCCTCCGGGGGACCCAGTACTTC. Translated: CASRAALRGTQYF.